These 8 T cell receptor beta chains were sequenced from one sample in a study of shared clonotypes between healthy human individuals. The protocol was immunoSEQ multiplex PCR, while the TCRdb copy is restricted to in-frame clones and leaves out a portion. The sample includes fewer than 800,000 clones, 92% of them seen just once. Selected positively for CCR7 and CD45RO-negative, naive CD8 cells excluded terminally differentiated effector memory CD45RA+ cells. The sequenced sample consisted of naive CD8+ T cells sorted from blood. The receptors originated from a man aged 30 to 39 in good health.

The J gene is TRBJ2-5, the V gene TRBV2; TRBD1 aligns across 9 bases. V dropped 6 bases and J dropped 5; count of bases not matched to a gene: 7. The CDR3 is made up of 14 amino acids. Germline assignment: CDR1 SNHLY and CDR2 FYNNEI. CDR3 sequence (DNA): TGTGCCAGCAGCGGACAGGGGCATATGGAGACCCAGTACTTC. Its protein product is CASSGQGHMETQYF.

This sequence joins TRBV5-5 and TRBJ2-7; D possibly matches TRBD1 or TRBD2 (5 bases each). V shed 1 base and J shed 4 bases, with 15 bases lying between them. In germline, CDR1 is SGHKS, CDR2 YYEKEE (reference sequence). The CDR3 is made up of 15 amino acids. The CDR3 is CASSLRRGGRYEQYF. The DNA for the CDR3 is TGTGCCAGCAGCTTGAGGCGTGGGGGACGGTACGAGCAGTACTTC. Based on the CDR3 plus reference TRBV5-5 and TRBJ2-7, the full variable domain is DAGVTQSPTHLIKTRGQQVTLRCSPISGHKSVSWYQQVLGQGPQFIFQYYEKEERGRGNFPDRFSARQFPNYSSELNVNALLLGDSALYLCASSLRRGGRYEQYFGPGTRLTVT.

This chain uses TRBV2 with TRBJ2-1, with 8 bases lining up with TRBD1. CDR3 size: 17 residues. Unmatched junction bases numbered 9, after V lost 4 bases and J lost 1 base. Germline V CDR1 and CDR2: SNHLY, FYNNEI. The CDR3 nucleotides read TGTGCCAGCAGTGTCACGGTCACAGGGGGTTCCTACAATGAGCAGTTCTTC. It specifies CASSVTVTGGSYNEQFF. The full variable domain, with the rest looked up from reference TRBV2 and TRBJ2-1, is EPEVTQTPSHQVTQMGQEVILRCVPISNHLYFYWYRQILGQKVEFLVSFYNNEISEKSEIFDDQFSVERPDGSNFTLKIRSTKLEDSAMYFCASSVTVTGGSYNEQFFGPGTRLTVL.

The chain has TRBV7-9 and TRBJ2-3; D perhaps matches TRBD1 (6 bases). CDR1 and CDR2 from the germline V gene are SEHNR and FQNEAQ (reference sequence). The CDR3 spans 15 residues. The ends were cut back, 7 bases at V and 1 base at J, with 15 bases in the middle. CDR3 amino acids: CASTPHRAGTDTQYF. CDR3 in DNA: TGTGCCAGCACCCCCCACAGGGCCGGCACAGATACGCAGTATTTT.

The gene calls are TRBV9 and TRBJ2-7; D unclear. Germline V CDR1 and CDR2: SGDLS, YYNGEE. Trimming stripped 4 bases from V and 2 bases from J, with 13 bases between. The CDR3 consists of 14 residues. This CDR3 reads CASSPLNSPYEQYF. CDR3 DNA: TGTGCCAGCAGCCCGCTTAATAGTCCCTACGAGCAGTACTTC.

This sequence joins TRBV7-9 and TRBJ2-4; D is unresolved. Trimming took 6 bases from V and 8 from J, leaving 14 bases between them. CDR1 and CDR2 from the germline V gene are SEHNR and FQNEAQ (reference sequence). The CDR3 has 13 amino acids. The CDR3 DNA reads TGTGCCAGCAGTGATATTACCTTGGACATTCAGTACTTC. Its protein is CASSDITLDIQYF. The variable domain in full, with the rest retrieved from reference TRBV7-9 and TRBJ2-4, is DTGVSQNPRHKITKRGQNVTFRCDPISEHNRLYWYRQTLGQGPEFLTYFQNEAQLEKSRLLSDRFSAERPKGSFSTLEIQRTEQGDSAMYLCASSDITLDIQYFGAGTRLSVL.

The gene calls are TRBV2 and TRBJ2-2; 7 bases align to TRBD1. In germline, CDR1 is SNHLY, CDR2 FYNNEI. The CDR3 sequence is 16 residues long. J lost 11 bases, V lost 4 bases, and 16 bases had no gene match. As DNA, the CDR3 is TGTGCCAGCAGTGTTACGGTGTTGACAGGGCAGCGAGAGCTGTTTTTT. This sequence encodes CASSVTVLTGQRELFF.

The genes are TRBV5-6 and TRBJ2-5; no clear D. CDR1 SGHDT and CDR2 YYEEEE come from the germline V gene. The CDR3 has 12 residues. V dropped 0 bases and J dropped 7 bases, with 7 bases sitting between them. CDR3 amino acids: CASSLGRGTQYF. Written as DNA, the CDR3 is TGTGCCAGCAGCTTGGGCCGTGGGACCCAGTACTTC.